This entry is about one TCR beta chain. The antigen this receptor binds is unknown. Base quality data are lacking; no much larger clone is found one base away. This record comes from a study of blood T cell repertoires in COVID-19 (dated by TCRdb to 2020 to 2021). At the level of the whole study: Samples from collaborators originated in the United States, Italy and Spain and spanned both the acute and convalescent phases of COVID-19. The sample metadata nearly always contained a de-identified subject ID, COVID-19 status, age in years and sex. Deeply sampled blood TCRbeta repertoires from subjects exposed to, actively infected with, or recovered from COVID-19 were included in the dataset. The material from the prospective study consisted of cDNA or gDNA derived from T cells, B-cell-depleted T cells, or PBMCs. The repertoires were released in a freely available public database intended as a resource for research on the immune response to SARS-CoV-2. Where available, HLA class I and class II types were taken from metadata supplied by the sample provider and were not determined by assay-based typing. Samples came from the ongoing ImmuneRACE study (first 160 participants) plus 1,254 subjects from 6 global collaborators. Points the paper makes about the study in general: How much clinical and demographic metadata was included differed by source and by participant, and the metadata was provided uncurated.

The CDR3 starts with the cysteine, ends with the phenylalanine, and has 14 residues. Only CDR3 DNA remains: 42 bases, in frame from the first base. CDR1 and CDR2, looked up from the germline V gene (reference sequence), are DFQATT and SNEGSKA. Ends trimmed: V by 3 bases, J by 6 bases; bases unmatched to a gene: 8. Each collaborating institution followed its own protocols to collect whole blood in K2EDTA tubes. For TCRbeta analysis, collaborator samples were shipped as frozen whole blood, as isolated PBMCs, or as DNA extracted from either sample type. The immunoSEQ Assay, a bias-controlled multiplex PCR, was used to amplify TCRbeta CDR3 regions from genomic DNA. In the authors' own workflow: The number of nucleated cells in each sample was estimated by amplification of reference gene primers within the assay. Sequence reads were collapsed and filtered to measure the absolute abundance of every unique TCRbeta CDR3 rearrangement. For each sample, productive Simpson clonality was calculated as the square root of Simpson's diversity index over productive rearrangements. TCRdb holds this immuneACCESS table with in-frame rearrangements only. Some clones are missing; in checked studies, unresolved V genes explain under half, and the rest has no known cause. V, J and clone size reflect that table, while D and trimming were determined from the DNA. The sample table shows a few hundred thousand clones, and under 90% are seen once. Around 2.9% of the sample lies in the top ten.

Material: peripheral blood. The sequence derives from a woman under 30 with acute or convalescent COVID-19. The V and J genes are TRBV20-1 and TRBJ2-3, and 8 junctional nucleotides match TRBD2. This receptor carries the CDR3 CSASINGRVDTQYF. The DNA sequence is TGCAGTGCTAGTATCAACGGGAGGGTCGATACGCAGTATTTT.